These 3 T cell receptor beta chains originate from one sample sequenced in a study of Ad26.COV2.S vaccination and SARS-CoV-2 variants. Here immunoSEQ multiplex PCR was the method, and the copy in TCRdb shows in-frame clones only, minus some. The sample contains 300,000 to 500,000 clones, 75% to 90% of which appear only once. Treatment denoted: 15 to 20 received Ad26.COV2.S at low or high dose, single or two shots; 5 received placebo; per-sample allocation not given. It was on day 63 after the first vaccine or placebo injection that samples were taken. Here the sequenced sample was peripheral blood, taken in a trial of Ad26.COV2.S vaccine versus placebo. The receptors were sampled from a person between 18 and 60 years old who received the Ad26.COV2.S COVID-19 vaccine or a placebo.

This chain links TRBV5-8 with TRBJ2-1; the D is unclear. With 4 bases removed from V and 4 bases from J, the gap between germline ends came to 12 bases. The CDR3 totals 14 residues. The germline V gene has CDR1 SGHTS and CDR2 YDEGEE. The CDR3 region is CASSPRTKYNEQFF. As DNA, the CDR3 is TGTGCCAGCAGCCCCCGGACCAAGTACAATGAGCAGTTCTTC.

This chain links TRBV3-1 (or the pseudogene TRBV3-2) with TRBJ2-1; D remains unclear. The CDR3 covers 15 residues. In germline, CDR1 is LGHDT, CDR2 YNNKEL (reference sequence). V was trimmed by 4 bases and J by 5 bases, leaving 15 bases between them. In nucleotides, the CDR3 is TGTGCCAGCAGCCGTCGGGTGCGAACCCACAATGAGCAGTTCTTC. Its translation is CASSRRVRTHNEQFF.

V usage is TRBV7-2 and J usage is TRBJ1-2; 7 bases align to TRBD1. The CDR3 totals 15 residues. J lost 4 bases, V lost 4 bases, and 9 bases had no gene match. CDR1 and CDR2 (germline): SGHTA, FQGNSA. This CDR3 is CASSSRQGPIYGYTF. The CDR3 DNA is TGTGCCAGCAGCTCCCGACAGGGCCCTATCTATGGCTACACCTTC.